The 3 T cell receptor beta chains reported below all come from one sample, sequenced in a study of OX40 agonist ivuxolimab in advanced cancers. Libraries came from the immunoSEQ multiplex PCR assay. This immuneACCESS table, as held by TCRdb, lists in-frame sequences with V and J called but not all clones. Of the missing ones, under half trace to an unresolved V gene in checked studies; the others have no known cause. The sample has roughly 90,000 clones on record, 91% of them singletons. Approximately 8.4% of the sample is taken by the ten largest. Sequenced here: CD4+ or CD8+ T cells sorted from blood, sampled in a trial of the OX40 agonist ivuxolimab. These receptors were collected from an adult with an advanced solid tumor such as melanoma, head and neck, liver or kidney cancer.

The V and J genes are TRBV15 and TRBJ2-1; TRBD2 might be the D (5 bases). The CDR3 consists of 13 residues. With 1 base removed from V and 7 bases from J, the gap between germline ends came to 8 bases. In germline, CDR1 is LNHNV, CDR2 YYDKDF (reference sequence). The CDR3 reads CATSRVGLNEQFF. The DNA for the CDR3 is TGTGCCACCAGCAGAGTTGGACTGAATGAGCAGTTCTTC. Using reference TRBV15 and TRBJ2-1 for the parts outside the CDR3, the full variable domain is DAMVIQNPRYQVTQFGKPVTLSCSQTLNHNVMYWYQQKSSQAPKLLFHYYDKDFNNEADTPDNFQSRRPNTSFCFLDIRSPGLGDTAMYLCATSRVGLNEQFFGPGTRLTVL.

The chain is built from TRBV5-1 and TRBJ2-5, with TRBD2 matching 9 bases. Trimming at V came to 5 bases and at J to 4 bases, leaving 12 bases not matched to a gene. The germline V gene has CDR1 SGHRS and CDR2 YFSETQ. The CDR3 contains 16 residues. The CDR3 sequence is CASSPGQPLAGETQYF. The CDR3 DNA follows: TGCGCCAGCAGTCCGGGACAGCCACTAGCGGGAGAGACCCAGTACTTC.

The V and J genes are TRBV6-1 and TRBJ2-2; 9 bases map to TRBD1. V was clipped by 2 bases and J by 1 base; unmatched bases: 2. The length of the CDR3 is 16 residues. CDR1 and CDR2 from the germline V gene are MNHNS and SASEGT. This chain's CDR3 is CASSEMGQGNTGELFF. The DNA of the CDR3 is TGTGCCAGCAGTGAAATGGGACAGGGGAACACCGGGGAGCTGTTTTTT.